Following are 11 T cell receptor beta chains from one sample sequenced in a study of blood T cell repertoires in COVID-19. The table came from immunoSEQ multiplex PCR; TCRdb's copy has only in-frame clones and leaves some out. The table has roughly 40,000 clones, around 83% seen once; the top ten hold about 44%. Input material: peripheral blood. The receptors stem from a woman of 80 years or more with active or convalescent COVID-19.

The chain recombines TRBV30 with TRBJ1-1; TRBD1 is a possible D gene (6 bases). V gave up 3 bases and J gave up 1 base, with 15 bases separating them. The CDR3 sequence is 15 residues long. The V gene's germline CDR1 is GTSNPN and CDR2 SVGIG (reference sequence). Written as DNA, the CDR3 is TGTGCCTGGAGAGGGGGTAGGACCCAGAACACTGAAGCTTTCTTT. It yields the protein CAWRGGRTQNTEAFF.

CDR3 region: CASLGRGTYEQYF. The DNA of the CDR3 is TGTGCCAGCTTGGGGCGGGGTACCTACGAGCAGTACTTC. V and J are TRBV6-5 and TRBJ2-7; D might be TRBD2 (6 bases). This CDR3 region has 13 residues. Trimming removed 8 bases at V and 2 bases at J, with 13 bases between. CDR1 and CDR2 (germline): MNHEY, SVGAGI.

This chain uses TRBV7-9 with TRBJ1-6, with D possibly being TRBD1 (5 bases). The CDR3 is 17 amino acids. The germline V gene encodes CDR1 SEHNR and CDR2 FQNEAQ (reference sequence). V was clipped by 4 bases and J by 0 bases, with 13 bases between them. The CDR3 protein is CASSSADRSSYNSPLHF. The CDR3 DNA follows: TGTGCCAGCAGCTCGGCCGACAGAAGCTCCTATAATTCACCCCTCCACTTT.

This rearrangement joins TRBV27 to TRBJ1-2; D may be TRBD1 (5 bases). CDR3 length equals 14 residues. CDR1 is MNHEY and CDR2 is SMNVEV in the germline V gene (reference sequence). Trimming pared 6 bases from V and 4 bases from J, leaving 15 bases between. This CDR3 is CASSPGGGGYGYTF. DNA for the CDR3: TGTGCCAGCAGCCCCGGGGGGGGTGGCTATGGCTACACCTTC.

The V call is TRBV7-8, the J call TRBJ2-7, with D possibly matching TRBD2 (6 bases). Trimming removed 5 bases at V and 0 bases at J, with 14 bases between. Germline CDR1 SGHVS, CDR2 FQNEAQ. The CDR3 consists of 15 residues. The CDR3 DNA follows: TGTGCCAGCAGCCGGTCCGGGACTGCCTCCTACGAGCAGTACTTC. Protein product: CASSRSGTASYEQYF.

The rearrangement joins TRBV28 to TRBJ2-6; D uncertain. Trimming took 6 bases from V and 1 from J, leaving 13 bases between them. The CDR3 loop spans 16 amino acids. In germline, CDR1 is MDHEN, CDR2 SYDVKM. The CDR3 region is CASSSYLGSGANVLTF. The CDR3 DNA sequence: TGTGCCAGCAGCTCCTATCTAGGTTCTGGGGCCAACGTCCTGACTTTC.

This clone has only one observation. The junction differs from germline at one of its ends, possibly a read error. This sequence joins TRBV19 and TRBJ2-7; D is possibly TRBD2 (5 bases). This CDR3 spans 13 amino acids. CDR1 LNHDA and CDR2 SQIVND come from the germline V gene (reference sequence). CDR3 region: CASSIAGGRGVTF. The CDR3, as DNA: TGTGCCAGTAGTATAGCTGGAGGACGGGGAGTTACGTTC.

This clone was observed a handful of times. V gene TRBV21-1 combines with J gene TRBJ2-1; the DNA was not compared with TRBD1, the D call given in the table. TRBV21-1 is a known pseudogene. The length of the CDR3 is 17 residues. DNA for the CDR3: TGTGCCAGCTCCGATTGGGCGCGGGACAGAGAGAACAATGAGCAGTTCTTC. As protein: CASSDWARDRENNEQFF.

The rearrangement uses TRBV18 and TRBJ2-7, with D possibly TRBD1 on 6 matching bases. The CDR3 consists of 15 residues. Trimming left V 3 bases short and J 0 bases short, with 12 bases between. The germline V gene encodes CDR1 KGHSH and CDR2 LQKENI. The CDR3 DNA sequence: TGTGCCAGCTCACCCCGGACAGCGAGCTCCTACGAGCAGTACTTC. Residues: CASSPRTASSYEQYF.

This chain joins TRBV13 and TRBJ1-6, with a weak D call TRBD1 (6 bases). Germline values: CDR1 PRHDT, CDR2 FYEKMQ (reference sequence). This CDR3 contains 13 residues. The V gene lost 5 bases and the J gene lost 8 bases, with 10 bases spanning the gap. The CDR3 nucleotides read TGTGCCAGCAGCCCAGGGGTGGATTCACCCCTCCACTTT. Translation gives CASSPGVDSPLHF.

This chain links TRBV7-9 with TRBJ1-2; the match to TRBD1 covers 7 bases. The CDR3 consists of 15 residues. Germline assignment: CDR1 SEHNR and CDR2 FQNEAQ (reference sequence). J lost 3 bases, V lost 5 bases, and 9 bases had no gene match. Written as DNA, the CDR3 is TGTGCCAGCAGCGGCCTCGGGACAGCGGACTATGGCTACACCTTC. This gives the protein CASSGLGTADYGYTF.